These T cell receptor beta chains were read from a single sample in a study of T cells in tuberculosis. The protocol was immunoSEQ multiplex PCR, while the TCRdb copy is restricted to in-frame clones and leaves out a portion. The sample includes some 30,000 clones, 92% seen only once; the top ten take 5.5% to 8%. Sequencing used PBMCs, obtained at tuberculosis diagnosis. The receptor set was obtained from an adult with tuberculosis. Both conserved end residues are part of each CDR3. The order of the fields is V gene, J gene, CDR3 protein.

>TRBV7-2|TRBJ1-5
CASSLVRGAQIQAQHF
>TRBV5-4|TRBJ1-2
CASSLVQGPNYGYTF
>TRBV30|TRBJ1-2
CASRVGAYGYTF
>TRBV19|TRBJ2-1
CASSTPGGYNEQFF
>TRBV2|TRBJ2-1
CASSGVAGGSSYNEQFF
>TRBV19|TRBJ2-5
CASSSSLAGGRETQYF
>TRBV5-1|TRBJ2-7
CASSFLASYEQYF
>TRBV2|TRBJ2-1
CASSDPSRGSYNEQFF
>TRBV30|TRBJ1-4
CAWSTSGEKLFF
>TRBV15|TRBJ2-3
CATSRDQGVTDTQYF
>TRBV4-1|TRBJ1-1
CASSQLIGTEAFF
>TRBV6-5|TRBJ2-4
CASSYNRGGTKNIQYF
>TRBV15|TRBJ2-7
CATSRGGQAGGYEQYF
>TRBV6-6|TRBJ2-7
CASVPGETGEQYF
>TRBV28|TRBJ1-2
CASITGGENYGYTF
>TRBV9|TRBJ2-7
CASSSRSSYEQYF
>TRBV11-2|TRBJ2-1
CASSSLHEQFF
>TRBV7-6|TRBJ2-7
CASSPKISGYEQYF
>TRBV10-3|TRBJ2-3
CAISNVAGGLGHTQYF
>TRBV10-3|TRBJ1-4
CAISEDRGEGEKLFF
>TRBV7-9|TRBJ2-1
CASSLGQGADEQFF
>TRBV30|TRBJ2-1
CAWSVLRGGTSPNEQFF
>TRBV5-5|TRBJ2-7
CASSLVGGVNLYEQYF
>TRBV30|TRBJ1-4
CALDRGTTNEKLFF
>TRBV6-5|TRBJ2-7
CASSSLGREQYF
>TRBV2|TRBJ2-7
CASSDRGYEQYF
>TRBV19|TRBJ2-1
CASSGGLLALSSYNEQFF
>TRBV5-1|TRBJ1-2
CASSSASGGYYGYTF
>TRBV27|TRBJ2-5
CASSTGTGGVETQYF
>TRBV9|TRBJ2-3
CASSEDSRRDTQYF
>TRBV9|TRBJ1-1
CASSVGGWGGRTEAFF
>TRBV7-3|TRBJ2-7
CASSPGTDNYEQYF
>TRBV19|TRBJ2-7
CASHRGDASAEQYF
>TRBV28|TRBJ1-5
CASSPDRVNQPQHF
>TRBV5-4|TRBJ2-1
CASSLGQSKWNEQFF
>TRBV28|TRBJ2-5
CAGRRQGKETQYF
>TRBV5-1|TRBJ2-7
CASSGGRHEQYF
>TRBV12-5|TRBJ1-2
CATYRVAGTFEYGYTF